A selection of T cell receptor beta chains follows, all from one sample in a study of T cell responses to AZD1222 COVID-19 vaccine. Here immunoSEQ multiplex PCR was the method, and the copy in TCRdb shows in-frame clones only, minus some. The top ten clones hold roughly 7.9% of a sample with 84,000 or so clones, 65% to 90% of them seen once. Sample: peripheral blood, taken on day 0 of AZD1222 vaccination. All receptors derive from an adult in good health. Each CDR3 is given with its conserved first and last residue. The D gene is left open where the match is weak. Not all rows give a size; the values are once, few, many and, for expanded clones, a class.

D	J	size	V	CDR3	DNA
TRBD1	TRBJ2-5	NA	TRBV28	CASREAGTGPKGETQYF	TGTGCCAGCAGAGAGGCCGGGACAGGGCCTAAGGGGGAGACCCAGTACTTC
TRBD2	TRBJ2-2	NA	TRBV4-2	CASSPRRAGNTGELFF	TGTGCCAGCAGTCCAAGGCGAGCGGGAAACACCGGGGAGCTGTTTTTT
NA	TRBJ1-1	NA	TRBV20-1	CSASREGAEAFF	TGCAGTGCTAGTAGGGAGGGGGCTGAAGCTTTCTTT
NA	TRBJ2-1	NA	TRBV27	CASSLNSNEQFF	TGTGCCAGCAGTTTAAACTCCAATGAGCAGTTCTTC
TRBD2	TRBJ2-5	NA	TRBV10-3	CAISESRELATQETQYF	TGTGCCATCAGTGAGTCGAGAGAACTAGCGACTCAAGAGACCCAGTACTTC
NA	TRBJ2-7	NA	TRBV28	CASSLPAGRGPYEQYF	TGTGCCAGCAGTTTACCCGCCGGCAGGGGTCCCTACGAGCAGTACTTC
NA	TRBJ2-1	once	TRBV5-1	CASSLQSGFGYNEQFF	TGCGCCAGCAGCTTGCAATCAGGGTTTGGCTACAATGAGCAGTTCTTC
NA	TRBJ1-5	NA	TRBV12-5	CASQGGRPPQPQHF	TGTGCTAGTCAGGGCGGTCGCCCGCCCCAGCCCCAGCATTTT
NA	TRBJ1-5	NA	TRBV11-3	CASSLGNQPQHF	TGTGCCAGCAGCTTAGGAAATCAGCCCCAGCATTTT
NA	TRBJ2-7	once	TRBV18	CASSPGRGIPLSYEQYF	TGTGCCAGCTCACCGGGGAGGGGGATCCCCCTTTCCTACGAGCAGTACTTC
NA	TRBJ1-6	NA	TRBV28	CASSPVDFNSPLHF	TGTGCCAGCAGTCCCGTGGACTTTAATTCACCCCTCCACTTT
TRBD1	TRBJ1-2	NA	TRBV5-6	CASSLTGGPYGYTF	TGTGCCAGCAGCTTGACAGGGGGCCCCTATGGCTACACCTTC
TRBD2	TRBJ2-3	NA	TRBV5-1	CASSLRAGVGTDTQYF	TGCGCCAGCAGCTTAAGAGCGGGAGTTGGCACAGATACGCAGTATTTT
TRBD1	TRBJ1-3	NA	TRBV7-6	CASSLTVGTGLGANTIYF	TGTGCCAGCAGCTTAACTGTAGGGACAGGCCTTGGGGCAAACACCATATATTTT
TRBD1	TRBJ2-7	NA	TRBV29-1	CSVLRDRAYEQYF	TGCAGCGTACTCCGGGACAGGGCCTACGAGCAGTACTTC
NA	TRBJ2-5	once	TRBV2	CASSEAMGRRETQYF	TGTGCCAGCAGTGAAGCTATGGGGCGCAGGGAGACCCAGTACTTC
TRBD2	TRBJ2-7	NA	TRBV2	CASSSPSGTPPTYEQYF	TGTGCCAGTTCATCGCCTAGCGGGACCCCCCCAACCTACGAGCAGTACTTC
NA	TRBJ1-2	NA	TRBV28	CASSDSRHTF	TGTGCCAGCAGCGACAGTCGCCACACCTTC
NA	TRBJ2-1	NA	TRBV9	CASSPSVGSSYNEQFF	TGTGCCAGCAGCCCCTCAGTGGGGAGCTCCTACAATGAGCAGTTCTTC
NA	TRBJ1-4	NA	TRBV7-9	CASSLAGGAEKLFF	TGTGCCAGCAGCTTAGCCGGGGGCGCAGAAAAACTGTTTTTT
NA	TRBJ1-6	NA	TRBV11-2	CASSLRGAGEHSYNSPLHF	TGTGCCAGCAGCTTACGTGGAGCAGGGGAACACTCCTATAATTCACCCCTCCACTTT
NA	TRBJ2-3	NA	TRBV7-7	CASSLGDSSTDTQYF	TGTGCCAGCAGCTTAGGAGATAGTAGCACAGATACGCAGTATTTT
TRBD2	TRBJ2-7	NA	TRBV4-3	CASSQDLAGTYEQYF	TGCGCCAGCAGCCAAGATCTAGCGGGGACCTACGAGCAGTACTTC
NA	TRBJ1-1	NA	TRBV18	CASSPGTANTEAFF	TGTGCCAGCTCACCAGGGACGGCCAACACTGAAGCTTTCTTT
NA	TRBJ2-5	NA	TRBV6-6	CASSYGGQETQYF	TGTGCCAGCAGTTATGGGGGCCAAGAGACCCAGTACTTC
TRBD1	TRBJ1-2	few	TRBV5-1	CASSSQGGNYGYTF	TGCGCCAGCAGCTCACAGGGGGGAAACTATGGCTACACCTTC
NA	TRBJ2-7	NA	TRBV5-1	CASSLESGIGQEVSYEQYF	TGCGCCAGCAGCTTGGAGTCCGGCATCGGCCAGGAGGTTTCCTACGAGCAGTACTTC
TRBD1	TRBJ2-1	NA	TRBV7-2	CASSLARDRAQFF	TGTGCCAGCAGCTTAGCGAGGGACAGGGCGCAGTTCTTC
TRBD2	TRBJ2-5	once	TRBV11-2	CASSSTGSGGRETQYF	TGTGCCAGCAGCTCCACGGGGAGTGGCGGGAGGGAGACCCAGTACTTC